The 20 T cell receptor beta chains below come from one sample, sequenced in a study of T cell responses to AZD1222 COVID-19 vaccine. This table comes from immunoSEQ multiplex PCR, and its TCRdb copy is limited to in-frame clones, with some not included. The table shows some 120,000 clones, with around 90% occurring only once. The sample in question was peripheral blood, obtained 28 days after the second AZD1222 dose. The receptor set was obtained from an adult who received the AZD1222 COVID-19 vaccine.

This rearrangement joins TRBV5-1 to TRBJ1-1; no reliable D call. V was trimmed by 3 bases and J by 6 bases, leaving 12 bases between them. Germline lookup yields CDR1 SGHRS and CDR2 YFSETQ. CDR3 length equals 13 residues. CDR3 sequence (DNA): TGCGCCAGCAGCTCCACCGAGTGGGCTGAAGCTTTCTTT. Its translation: CASSSTEWAEAFF.

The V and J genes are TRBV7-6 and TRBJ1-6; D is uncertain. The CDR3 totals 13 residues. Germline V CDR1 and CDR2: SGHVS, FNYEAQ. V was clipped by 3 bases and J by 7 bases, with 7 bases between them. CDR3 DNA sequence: TGTGCCAGCAGCTTGTTTGAAAATTCACCCCTCCACTTT. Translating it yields CASSLFENSPLHF.

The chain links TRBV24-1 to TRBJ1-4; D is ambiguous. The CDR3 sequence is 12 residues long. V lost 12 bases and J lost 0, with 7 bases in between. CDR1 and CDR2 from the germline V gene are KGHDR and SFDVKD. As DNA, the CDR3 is TGTGCCGTCGGGGCAACTAATGAAAAACTGTTTTTT. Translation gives CAVGATNEKLFF.

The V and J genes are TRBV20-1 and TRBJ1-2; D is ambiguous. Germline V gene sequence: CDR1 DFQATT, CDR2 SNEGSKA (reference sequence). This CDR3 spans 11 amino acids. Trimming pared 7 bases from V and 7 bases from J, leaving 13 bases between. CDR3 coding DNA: TGCAGTGTTCTCCCCGGTTCTGGCTACACCTTC. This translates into CSVLPGSGYTF.

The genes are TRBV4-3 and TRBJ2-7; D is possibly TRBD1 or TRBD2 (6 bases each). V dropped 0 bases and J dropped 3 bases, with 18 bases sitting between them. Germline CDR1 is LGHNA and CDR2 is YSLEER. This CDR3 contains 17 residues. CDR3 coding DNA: TGCGCCAGCAGCCAAGAGAAATTGAGGGGGGCCCTCTACGAGCAGTACTTC. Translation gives CASSQEKLRGALYEQYF.

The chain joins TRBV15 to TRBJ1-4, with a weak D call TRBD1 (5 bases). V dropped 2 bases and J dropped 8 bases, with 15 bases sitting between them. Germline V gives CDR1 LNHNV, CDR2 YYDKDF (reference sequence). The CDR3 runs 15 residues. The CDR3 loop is CATSRKWGDGEKLFF. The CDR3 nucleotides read TGTGCCACCAGCAGAAAGTGGGGGGACGGGGAAAAACTGTTTTTT.

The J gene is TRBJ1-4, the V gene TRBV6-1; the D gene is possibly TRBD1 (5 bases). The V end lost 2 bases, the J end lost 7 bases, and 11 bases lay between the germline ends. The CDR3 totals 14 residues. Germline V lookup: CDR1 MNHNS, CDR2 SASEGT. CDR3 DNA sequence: TGTGCCAGCAGTGAAATGCAGGGAGGTGAAAAACTGTTTTTT. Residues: CASSEMQGGEKLFF.

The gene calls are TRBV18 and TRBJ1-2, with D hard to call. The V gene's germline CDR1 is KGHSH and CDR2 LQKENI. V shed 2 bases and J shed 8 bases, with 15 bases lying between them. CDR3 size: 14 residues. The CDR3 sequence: CASSPRNGQKGYTF. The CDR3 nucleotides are TGTGCCAGCTCACCAAGGAACGGGCAGAAAGGCTACACCTTC. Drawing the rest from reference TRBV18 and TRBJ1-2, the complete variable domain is NAGVMQNPRHLVRRRGQEARLRCSPMKGHSHVYWYRQLPEEGLKFMVYLQKENIIDESGMPKERFSAEFPKEGPSILRIQQVVRGDSAAYFCASSPRNGQKGYTFGSGTRLTVV.

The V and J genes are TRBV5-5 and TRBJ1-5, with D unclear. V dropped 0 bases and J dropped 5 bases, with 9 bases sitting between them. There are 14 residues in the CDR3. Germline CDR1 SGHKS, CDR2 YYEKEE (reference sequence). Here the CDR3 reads CASSLDTVYQPQHF. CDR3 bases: TGTGCCAGCAGCTTGGATACAGTCTATCAGCCCCAGCATTTT.

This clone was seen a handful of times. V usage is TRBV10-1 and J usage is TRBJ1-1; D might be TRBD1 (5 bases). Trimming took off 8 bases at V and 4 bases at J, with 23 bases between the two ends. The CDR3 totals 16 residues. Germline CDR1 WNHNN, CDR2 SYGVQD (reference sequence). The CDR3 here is CASVGRGKEKSTEAFF. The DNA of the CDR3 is TGCGCCAGCGTGGGAAGGGGAAAGGAAAAATCCACTGAAGCTTTCTTT.

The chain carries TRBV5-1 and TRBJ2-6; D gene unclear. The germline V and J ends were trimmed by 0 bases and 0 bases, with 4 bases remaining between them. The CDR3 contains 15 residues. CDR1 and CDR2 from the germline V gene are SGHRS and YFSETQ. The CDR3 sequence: CASSLGSSGANVLTF. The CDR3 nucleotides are TGCGCCAGCAGCTTGGGGAGCTCTGGGGCCAACGTCCTGACTTTC.

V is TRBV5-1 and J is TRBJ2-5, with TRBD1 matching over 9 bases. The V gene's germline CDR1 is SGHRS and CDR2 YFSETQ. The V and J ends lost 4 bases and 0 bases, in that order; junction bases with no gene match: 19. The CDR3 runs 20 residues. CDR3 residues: CASSLGQGPGGFLYQETQYF. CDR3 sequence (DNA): TGCGCCAGCAGCCTGGGACAGGGTCCCGGCGGCTTTTTGTACCAAGAGACCCAGTACTTC.

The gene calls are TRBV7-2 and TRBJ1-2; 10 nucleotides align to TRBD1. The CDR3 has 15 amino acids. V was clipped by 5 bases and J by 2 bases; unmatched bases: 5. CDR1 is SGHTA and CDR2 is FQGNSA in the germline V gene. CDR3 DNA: TGTGCCAGCAGCAGGTGGGACAGGGGAAACTATGGCTACACCTTC. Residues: CASSRWDRGNYGYTF.

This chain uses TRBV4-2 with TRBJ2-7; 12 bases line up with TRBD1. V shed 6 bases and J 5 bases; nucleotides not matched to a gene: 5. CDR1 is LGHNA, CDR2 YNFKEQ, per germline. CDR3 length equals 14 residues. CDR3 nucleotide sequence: TGTGCCAGCAGACCGGGACAGGGGGCTCACGAGCAGTACTTC. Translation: CASRPGQGAHEQYF.

The CDR3, as DNA: TGTGCCAGCAGCTTGGGTGGAGGCTACGAGCAGTACTTC. It codes for CASSLGGGYEQYF. The chain is built from TRBV5-4 and TRBJ2-7; the D gene is possibly TRBD2 (5 bases). The CDR3 extends over 13 amino acids. Per the germline V gene, CDR1 is SGHNT and CDR2 is YYREEE (reference sequence). V shed 0 bases and J shed 3 bases, with 7 bases lying between them. Full variable domain (rest looked up from reference TRBV5-4 and TRBJ2-7): ETGVTQSPTHLIKTRGQQVTLRCSSQSGHNTVSWYQQALGQGPQFIFQYYREEENGRGNFPPRFSGLQFPNYSSELNVNALELDDSALYLCASSLGGGYEQYFGPGTRLTVT.

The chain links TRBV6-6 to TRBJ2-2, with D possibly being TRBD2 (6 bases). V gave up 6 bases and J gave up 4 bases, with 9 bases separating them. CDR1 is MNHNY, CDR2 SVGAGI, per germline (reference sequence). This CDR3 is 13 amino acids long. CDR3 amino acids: CASRGSGTGELFF. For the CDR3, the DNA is TGTGCCAGCAGGGGTAGCGGCACCGGGGAGCTGTTTTTT.

The CDR3 DNA reads TGCGCCAGCAGCTTGGCTTCGGTAGAGGAGACCCAGTACTTC. Protein sequence: CASSLASVEETQYF. The gene calls are TRBV5-1 and TRBJ2-5; D gene unclear. Trimming pared 0 bases from V and 5 bases from J, leaving 11 bases between. This CDR3 spans 14 amino acids. The germline V gene has CDR1 SGHRS and CDR2 YFSETQ.

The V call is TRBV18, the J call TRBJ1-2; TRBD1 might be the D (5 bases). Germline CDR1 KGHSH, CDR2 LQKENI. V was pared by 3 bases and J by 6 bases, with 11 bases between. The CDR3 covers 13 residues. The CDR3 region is CASSPGGGNGYTF. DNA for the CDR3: TGTGCCAGCTCACCCGGTGGGGGGAATGGCTACACCTTC.

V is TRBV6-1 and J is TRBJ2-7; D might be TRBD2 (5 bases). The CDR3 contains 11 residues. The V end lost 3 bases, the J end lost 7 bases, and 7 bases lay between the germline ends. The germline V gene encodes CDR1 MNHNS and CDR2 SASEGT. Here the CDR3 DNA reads TGTGCCAGCAGTGATACGGGGGAGCAGTACTTC. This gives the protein CASSDTGEQYF.

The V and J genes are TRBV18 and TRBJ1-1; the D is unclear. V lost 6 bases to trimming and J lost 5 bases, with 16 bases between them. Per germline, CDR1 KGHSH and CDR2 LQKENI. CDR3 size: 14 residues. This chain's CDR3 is CASSPSGTPTEAFF. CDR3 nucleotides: TGTGCCAGCTCCCCATCGGGTACACCGACTGAAGCTTTCTTT.